This T cell receptor beta chain originates from a study of beta chain features in type 1 diabetes. Points on this clone: As yet, its antigen is unknown.

Study observations and caveats: Although PCR might favor shorter templates, it would do so equally in patients and controls. Patients with type 1 diabetes carried fewer insertions and had more deletions at their VDJ junctions. Among patients, naive, central memory and Treg TCRB repertoires appeared more similar than among healthy donors. The cDNA sequencing approach could over-represent high-TCR-expressing cells.

After removal of 3 bases from V and 4 bases from J, the junction contained 10 bases not matched to a gene. This CDR3 spans 17 amino acids. CDR1 is SGDLS and CDR2 is YYNGEE in the germline V gene. The whole isolated RNA underwent reverse transcription, so sequencing captured expressed TCRB transcripts. Sequencing used immunoSEQ multiplex PCR; TCRdb keeps in-frame clones, though not all of them. The sample carries fewer than 650,000 clones, 15% to 18% recorded once. The material sequenced was naive CD4+ T cells from blood. This clonotype originated in a young man in good health. This chain connects TRBV9 to TRBJ2-1, with TRBD2 identical over 10 bases. CDR3 sequence reads: CASSEGAGGRIYNEQFF. The CDR3 bases are TGTGCCAGCAGCGAGGGAGCGGGAGGGCGCATTTACAATGAGCAGTTCTTC.